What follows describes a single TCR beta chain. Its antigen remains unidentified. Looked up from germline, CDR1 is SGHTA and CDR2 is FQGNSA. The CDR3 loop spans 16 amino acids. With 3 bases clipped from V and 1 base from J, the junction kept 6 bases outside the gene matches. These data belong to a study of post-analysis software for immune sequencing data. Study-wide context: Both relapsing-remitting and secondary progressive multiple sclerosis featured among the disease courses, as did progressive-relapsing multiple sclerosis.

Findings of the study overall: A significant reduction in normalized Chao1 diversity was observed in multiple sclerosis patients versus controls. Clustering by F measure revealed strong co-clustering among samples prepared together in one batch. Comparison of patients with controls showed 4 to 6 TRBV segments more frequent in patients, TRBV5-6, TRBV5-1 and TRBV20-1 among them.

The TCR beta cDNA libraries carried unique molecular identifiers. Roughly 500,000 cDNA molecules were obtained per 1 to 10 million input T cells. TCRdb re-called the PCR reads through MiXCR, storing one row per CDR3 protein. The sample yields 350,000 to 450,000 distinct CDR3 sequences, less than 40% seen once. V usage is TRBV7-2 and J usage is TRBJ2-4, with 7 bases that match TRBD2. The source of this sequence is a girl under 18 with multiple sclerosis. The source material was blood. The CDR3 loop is CASSFGPGGAKNIQYF. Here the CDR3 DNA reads TGTGCCAGCAGCTTCGGTCCCGGGGGGGCCAAAAACATTCAGTACTTC.